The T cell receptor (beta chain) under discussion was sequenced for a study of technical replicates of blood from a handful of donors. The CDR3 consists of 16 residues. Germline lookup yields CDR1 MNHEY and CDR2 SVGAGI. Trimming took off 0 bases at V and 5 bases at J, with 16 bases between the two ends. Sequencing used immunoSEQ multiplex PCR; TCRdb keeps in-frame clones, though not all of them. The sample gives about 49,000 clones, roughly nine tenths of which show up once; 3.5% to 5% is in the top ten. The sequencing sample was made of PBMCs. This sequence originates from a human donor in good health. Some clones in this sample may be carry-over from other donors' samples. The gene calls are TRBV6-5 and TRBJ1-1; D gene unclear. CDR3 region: CASSYSNSRSGTEAFF. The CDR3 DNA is TGTGCCAGCAGTTACTCGAACAGCCGAAGTGGGACTGAAGCTTTCTTT.